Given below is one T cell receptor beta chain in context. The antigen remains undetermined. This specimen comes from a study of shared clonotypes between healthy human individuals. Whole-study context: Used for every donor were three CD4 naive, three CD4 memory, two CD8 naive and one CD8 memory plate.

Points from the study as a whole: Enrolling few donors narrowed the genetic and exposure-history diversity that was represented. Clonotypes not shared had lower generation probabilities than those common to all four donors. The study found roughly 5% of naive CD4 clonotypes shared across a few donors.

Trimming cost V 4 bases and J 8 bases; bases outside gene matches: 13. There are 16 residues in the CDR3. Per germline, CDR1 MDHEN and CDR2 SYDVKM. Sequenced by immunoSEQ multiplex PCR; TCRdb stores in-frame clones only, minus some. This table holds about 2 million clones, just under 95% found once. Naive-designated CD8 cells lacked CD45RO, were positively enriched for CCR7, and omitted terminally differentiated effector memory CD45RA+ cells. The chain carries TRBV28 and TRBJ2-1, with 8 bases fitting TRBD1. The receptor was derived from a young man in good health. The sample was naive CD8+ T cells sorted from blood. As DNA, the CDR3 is TGTGCCAGCAGTTATTCGGAACTACAGGGGGAGGATGAGCAGTTCTTC. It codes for CASSYSELQGEDEQFF.